This TCR beta chain was sequenced in a study of blood T cell repertoires in COVID-19. About the study: Samples representing acute and convalescent COVID-19 were sourced from the United States, Italy and Spain. Sample material is recorded as cDNA or gDNA derived from T cells, B-cell-depleted T cells, or PBMCs.

There are 15 residues in the CDR3. Germline CDR1 is MNHEY and CDR2 is SVGAGI. The V and J ends lost 5 bases and 1 base respectively, with 12 bases between them. Source study methods: Reference gene primer amplification in the assay estimated nucleated cell counts. Generated by immunoSEQ multiplex PCR, the TCRdb table keeps only in-frame clones and is missing some. V, J and clone size are taken as reported in that table, and D and trimming were inferred from the DNA itself. The sample consists of about 64,000 clones, 70% to 85% of them appearing once. The sequence was obtained from a woman aged 60-70 years with acute or convalescent COVID-19. This sequence joins TRBV6-5 and TRBJ1-5; D may be TRBD1 (5 bases). The sequencing input was peripheral blood. The DNA for the CDR3 is TGTGCCAGCAGTACCCGGGGGTTGAGCAATCAGCCCCAGCATTTT. Translation gives CASSTRGLSNQPQHF.